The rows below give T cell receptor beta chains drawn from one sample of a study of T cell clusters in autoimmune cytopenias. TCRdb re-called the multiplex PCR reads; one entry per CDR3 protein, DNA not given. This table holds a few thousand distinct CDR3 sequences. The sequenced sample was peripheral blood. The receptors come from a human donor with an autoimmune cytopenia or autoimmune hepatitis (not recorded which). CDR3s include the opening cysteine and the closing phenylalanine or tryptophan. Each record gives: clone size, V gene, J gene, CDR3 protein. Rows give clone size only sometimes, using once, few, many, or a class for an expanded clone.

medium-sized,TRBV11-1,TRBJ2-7,CASSENLGRAYEQYF
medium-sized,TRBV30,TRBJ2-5,CAWSVLLETQYF
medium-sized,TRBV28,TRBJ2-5,CASSPPRGAEYF
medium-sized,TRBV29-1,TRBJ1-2,CSVRPLGPNYGYTF
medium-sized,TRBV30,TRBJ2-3,CAWSARTSARTDTQYF
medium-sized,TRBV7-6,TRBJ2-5,CASSQYGTSGGRETQYF
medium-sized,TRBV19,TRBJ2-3,CASRYALTTDTQYF
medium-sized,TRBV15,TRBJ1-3,CATSRDWAVSGNTIYF
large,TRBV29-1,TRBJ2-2,CSVEGPMNTGELFF
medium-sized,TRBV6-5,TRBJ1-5,CASRPQGVANQPQHF
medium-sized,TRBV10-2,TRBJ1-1,CASRGDRRFGRVTEAFF
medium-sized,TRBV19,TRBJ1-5,CASTETGGAGNQPQHF
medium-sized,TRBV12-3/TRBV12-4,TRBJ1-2,CASSPPKGRGDGYTF
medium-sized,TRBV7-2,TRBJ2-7,CASTLTWGSREQYF
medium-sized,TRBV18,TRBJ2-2,CASSPRSGTGLTGELFF
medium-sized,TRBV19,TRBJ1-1,CASSYGGRGTEAFF
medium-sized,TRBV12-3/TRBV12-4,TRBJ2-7,CASSKRIAGGQSYEQYF
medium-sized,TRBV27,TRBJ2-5,CASSSSGATEETQYF
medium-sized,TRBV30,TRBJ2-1,CAWSQHNEQFF
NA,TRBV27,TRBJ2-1,CASSLGQVSYNKQFF
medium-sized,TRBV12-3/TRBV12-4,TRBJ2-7,CASSFSGIAYEQYF